Presented here are 3 T cell receptor beta chains from one specimen sequenced in a study of shared clonotypes between healthy human individuals. Sequencing used immunoSEQ multiplex PCR; TCRdb keeps in-frame clones, though not all of them. The repertoire consists of 2 million to 2.5 million clones, with approximately 95% occurring once and the leading ten covering 0.35% to 0.5%. Sequenced material: naive CD4+ T cells from PBMCs. Subset defined: CD45RA+ positively selected. The receptor set was obtained from a young man in good health. Some clones in this sample may be carry-over from other donors' samples.

The rearrangement joins TRBV11-2 to TRBJ2-7, with D tentatively TRBD2 (5 bases). Per germline, CDR1 SGHAT and CDR2 FQNNGV. There are 18 residues in the CDR3. V lost 5 bases and J lost 3, with 26 bases in between. The CDR3 DNA reads TGTGCCAGCAGCAAGTCCTTCACGGGGATCTTGGGCTACTACGAGCAGTACTTC. Protein product: CASSKSFTGILGYYEQYF.

The CDR3 bases are TGTGCCAGCAGGGCCGCGGGGGCGGATAACTATGGCTACACCTTC. This translates into CASRAAGADNYGYTF. This chain uses TRBV6-5 with TRBJ1-2, with D perhaps matching TRBD1 (6 bases). This CDR3 region has 15 residues. Germline CDR1 and CDR2: MNHEY and SVGAGI. Trimming left V 6 bases short and J 1 base short, with 15 bases between.

The sample holds a few counts of this clone. V usage is TRBV2 and J usage is TRBJ1-1; tentative D call: TRBD1 (6 bases). From germline, CDR1 is SNHLY and CDR2 FYNNEI. The CDR3 consists of 11 residues. Trimming pared 7 bases from V and 9 bases from J, leaving 12 bases between. The CDR3 region has the DNA TGTGCCAGCACCAACTGGGGGCAAGCTTTCTTT. Its translation: CASTNWGQAFF.